The 18 T cell receptor beta chains listed next were all sequenced from one sample in a study of vaccination effects on CD4 cells after COVID-19 (dated by TCRdb to 2022 to 2024). These receptors' antigens are unknown. In the ViraFEST assay, PBMC were stimulated with viral peptide pools, and antigen-specific CD4+ T cell clonotypes were then identified by expansion using TCR sequencing. After less than eleven days of culture, CD4+ T cells were isolated with the EasySep CD4+ T cell isolation kit. Participants received two doses of either the BNT162b2 or the mRNA-1273 mRNA SARS-CoV-2 vaccine. Library preparation was by the immunoSEQ multiplex PCR assay. Held by TCRdb, this immuneACCESS table contains in-frame sequences only and omits some clones. Under half of the omission traces to an unresolved V gene where checked; the cause of the rest is unknown. This sample is represented by around 81,000 clones; under 85% of them were singletons. The ten largest clones add up to under 1.2% of the sample.

The sample here was CD4+ T cells from PBMCs cultured with HCoV-OC43 spike peptides, taken after COVID-19 vaccination. The meaning of the sample's cell subset or site label: HCoV-OC43 spike overlapping peptide pool stimulation. These receptors all stem from a human donor who received a COVID-19 vaccine.

V gene TRBV5-5 combines with J gene TRBJ1-1, with D unclear. Germline lookup yields CDR1 SGHKS and CDR2 YYEKEE (reference sequence). The CDR3 is made up of 13 amino acids. Between the trimmed V and J ends, which lost 4 bases and 0 bases, there was a span of 7 bases. The CDR3 nucleotides are TGTGCCAGCAGCGGACGGATGAACACTGAAGCTTTCTTT. Translating gives CASSGRMNTEAFF.

This chain joins TRBV24-1 and TRBJ2-5; D possibly corresponds to TRBD2 (6 bases). Trimming took off 4 bases at V and 5 bases at J, with 16 bases between the two ends. CDR3 length equals 15 residues. The germline CDR1 and CDR2 sequences are KGHDR and SFDVKD. The CDR3 is CATSDPAGPGETQYF. The CDR3 nucleotides are TGTGCCACCAGTGACCCCGCGGGGCCCGGGGAGACCCAGTACTTC.

The rearrangement links TRBV5-1 to TRBJ1-1; perhaps TRBD1 as D (6 bases). This CDR3 spans 14 amino acids. Germline loops: CDR1 SGHRS, CDR2 YFSETQ. V was pared by 6 bases and J by 1 base, with 13 bases between. DNA of the CDR3: TGCGCCAGCAACGAACAGGGCACGAACACTGAAGCTTTCTTT. Protein product: CASNEQGTNTEAFF.

This clone appeared a few times. V usage is TRBV5-4 and J usage is TRBJ2-7, with D possibly TRBD2 on 5 matching bases. The V and J ends lost 7 bases and 2 bases respectively, with 16 bases between them. This CDR3 has 14 amino acids. In germline, CDR1 is SGHNT, CDR2 YYREEE (reference sequence). The CDR3 nucleotides are TGTGCCAGCCCATCGGGGTGGGCCCCCTACGAGCAGTACGTC. Protein sequence: CASPSGWAPYEQYV.

The V call is TRBV7-8, the J call TRBJ1-5; D call uncertain. The CDR3 extends over 15 amino acids. V was trimmed by 0 bases and J by 7 bases, leaving 13 bases between them. Germline CDR1 reads SGHVS; CDR2 reads FQNEAQ. The CDR3 loop is CASSLARPERQPQHF. The CDR3 DNA is TGTGCCAGCAGCTTAGCGAGGCCGGAGAGGCAGCCCCAGCATTTT.

The V gene is TRBV6-5, the J gene TRBJ1-3; no firm D call. Germline CDR1 and CDR2: MNHEY and SVGAGI. CDR3 length equals 15 residues. V lost 2 bases and J 0 bases, leaving 8 bases between the germline ends. CDR3 nucleotides: TGTGCCAGCAGTTACCAGATGGGCTCTGGAAACACCATATATTTT. This codes for CASSYQMGSGNTIYF.

This CDR3 is CASSLSPGTGYSPLHF. The CDR3, as DNA: TGTGCCAGCAGCTTATCCCCCGGGACAGGGTATTCACCCCTCCACTTT. V is TRBV7-2 and J is TRBJ1-6, with 9 bases identical to TRBD1. The CDR3 length is 16 residues. J gave up 8 bases and V 2 bases, and 7 bases lay outside the gene matches. Germline V gives CDR1 SGHTA, CDR2 FQGNSA.

The chain uses TRBV19 and TRBJ2-3; the D is unclear. CDR3 length equals 15 residues. Per the germline V gene, CDR1 is LNHDA and CDR2 is SQIVND (reference sequence). Deletions cut 5 bases from V and 4 bases from J, with 16 bases between. This CDR3 is CASSPAVGSSDTQYF. The CDR3 DNA sequence: TGTGCCAGTAGTCCGGCAGTGGGTTCGTCAGATACGCAGTATTTT.

The V call is TRBV18, the J call TRBJ1-1, with a weak D call TRBD1 (6 bases). The CDR3 runs to 14 residues. The germline CDR1 and CDR2 sequences are KGHSH and LQKENI. The V gene lost 3 bases and the J gene lost 1 base, with 9 bases spanning the gap. Here the CDR3 reads CASSPRDKNTEAFF. The CDR3 coding sequence is TGTGCCAGCTCACCCCGGGACAAGAACACTGAAGCTTTCTTT.

CDR3 DNA: TGTGCCAGCAGCGTACCGAGACTCTCCGCGAACACCGGGGAGCTGTTTTTT. Protein: CASSVPRLSANTGELFF. This chain connects TRBV3-1 (or the pseudogene TRBV3-2) to TRBJ2-2, with no clear D. The germline CDR1 and CDR2 sequences are LGHDT and YNNKEL (reference sequence). With 5 bases removed from V and 0 bases from J, the gap between germline ends came to 16 bases. The CDR3 extends over 17 amino acids.

This clone came up once. V is TRBV28 and J is TRBJ1-1, with TRBD1 as a possible D gene (6 bases). The CDR3 totals 14 residues. V lost 6 bases to trimming and J lost 5 bases, with 16 bases between them. Germline CDR1 and CDR2: MDHEN and SYDVKM. The CDR3 is CASSTQGEGTEAFF. The CDR3 DNA is TGTGCCAGCAGCACACAGGGAGAAGGTACTGAAGCTTTCTTT.

V usage is TRBV15 and J usage is TRBJ1-4; a weak D match, TRBD1 (5 bases). This CDR3 spans 14 amino acids. The V gene lost 6 bases and the J gene lost 5 bases, with 13 bases spanning the gap. Germline assignment: CDR1 LNHNV and CDR2 YYDKDF (reference sequence). CDR3 coding DNA: TGTGCCACCAGTATACCGGGACGGAATGAAAAACTGTTTTTT. It translates to CATSIPGRNEKLFF.

The chain carries TRBV28 and TRBJ1-4; D is unclear. Trimming took 7 bases from V and 7 from J, leaving 19 bases between them. Germline CDR1 reads MDHEN; CDR2 reads SYDVKM. The CDR3 extends over 15 amino acids. The CDR3 DNA is TGTGCCAGCAACCCGGGAGGACCACATCTTGAAAAACTGTTTTTT. Translating it yields CASNPGGPHLEKLFF.

The chain links TRBV28 to TRBJ1-2, with D maybe TRBD1 (5 bases). Looked up from germline, CDR1 is MDHEN and CDR2 is SYDVKM. Trimming left V 2 bases short and J 6 bases short, with 13 bases between. The CDR3 covers 14 residues. Written as DNA, the CDR3 is TGTGCCAGCAGTTTAACAACAGGTTCTAATGGCTACACCTTC. It specifies CASSLTTGSNGYTF.

There are a few counts of this clone. The chain uses TRBV19 and TRBJ1-6; D gene unclear. CDR1 LNHDA and CDR2 SQIVND come from the germline V gene (reference sequence). The length of the CDR3 is 15 residues. V was shortened by 1 base and J by 6 bases, with 10 bases between the two germline ends. CDR3 nucleotides: TGTGCCAGTAGTATAGGGAATTGGGCTAATTCACCCCTCCACTTT. Protein: CASSIGNWANSPLHF.

This rearrangement joins TRBV19 to TRBJ1-4, with D possibly being TRBD1 (5 bases). This CDR3 is built from 13 residues. V was shortened by 5 bases and J by 8 bases, with 12 bases between the two germline ends. Germline V gene data show CDR1 as LNHDA and CDR2 as SQIVND (reference sequence). The DNA of the CDR3 is TGTGCCAGTAGTCTCCGACAGAAGGAAAAACTGTTTTTT. Its protein is CASSLRQKEKLFF. Complete variable domain (other parts from reference TRBV19 and TRBJ1-4): DGGITQSPKYLFRKEGQNVTLSCEQNLNHDAMYWYRQDPGQGLRLIYYSQIVNDFQKGDIAEGYSVSREKKESFPLTVTSAQKNPTAFYLCASSLRQKEKLFFGSGTQLSVL.

The V call is TRBV12-2, the J call TRBJ1-1. TRBV12-2 is a recognized pseudogene. The CDR3 runs 15 residues. CDR3 coding DNA: TGTGCAAGTCGCTTAGGTTTGGCGGGGAACACTGAAGCTTTCTTT. It translates to CASRLGLAGNTEAFF.

This sequence joins TRBV15 and TRBJ1-5, with a tentative D call TRBD1 (5 bases). This CDR3 is built from 14 residues. Trimming removed 0 bases at V and 7 bases at J, with 10 bases between. Per germline, CDR1 LNHNV and CDR2 YYDKDF (reference sequence). CDR3 in amino acids: CATSREGKGQPQHF. The CDR3 DNA reads TGTGCCACCAGCAGAGAGGGGAAGGGGCAGCCCCAGCATTTT.